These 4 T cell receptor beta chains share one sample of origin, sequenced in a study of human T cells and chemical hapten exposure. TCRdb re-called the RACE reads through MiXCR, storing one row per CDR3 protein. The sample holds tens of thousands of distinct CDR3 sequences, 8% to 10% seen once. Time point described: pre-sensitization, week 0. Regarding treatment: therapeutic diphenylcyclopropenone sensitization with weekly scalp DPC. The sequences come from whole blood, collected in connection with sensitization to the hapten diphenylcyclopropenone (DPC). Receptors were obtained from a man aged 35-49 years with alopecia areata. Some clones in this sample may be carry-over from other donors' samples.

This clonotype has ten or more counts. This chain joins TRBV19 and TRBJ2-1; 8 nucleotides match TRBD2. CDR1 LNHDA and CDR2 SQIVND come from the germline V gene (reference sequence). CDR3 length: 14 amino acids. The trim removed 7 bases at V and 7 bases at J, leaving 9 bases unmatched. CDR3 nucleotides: TGTGCCAGTAAGGGTAGCGGGATCGCTAATGAGCAGTTCTTC. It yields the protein CASKGSGIANEQFF.

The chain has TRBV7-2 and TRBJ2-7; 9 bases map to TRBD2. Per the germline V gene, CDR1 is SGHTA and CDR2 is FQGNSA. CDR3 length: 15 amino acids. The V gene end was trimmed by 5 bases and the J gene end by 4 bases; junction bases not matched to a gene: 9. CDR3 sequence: CASSIYSSGNYEQYF. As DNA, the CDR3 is TGTGCCAGCAGCATCTACTCTAGCGGGAATTACGAGCAGTACTTC.

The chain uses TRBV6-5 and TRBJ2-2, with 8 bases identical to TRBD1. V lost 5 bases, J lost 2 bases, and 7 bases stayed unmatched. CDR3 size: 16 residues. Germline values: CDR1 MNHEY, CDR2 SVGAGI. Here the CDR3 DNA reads TGTGCCAGCAGTGGTGGACAGGGTATTAACACCGGGGAGCTGTTTTTT. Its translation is CASSGGQGINTGELFF.

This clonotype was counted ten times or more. CDR3 loop: CATYRLGRDTGELFF. CDR3 in DNA: TGTGCCACCTACAGGCTGGGGAGGGACACCGGGGAGCTGTTTTTT. The chain links TRBV5-6 to TRBJ2-2; 7 bases agree with TRBD2. Trimming at V came to 9 bases and at J to 3 bases, leaving 11 bases not matched to a gene. The length of the CDR3 is 15 residues. Germline lookup yields CDR1 SGHDT and CDR2 YYEEEE.